This T cell receptor beta chain was identified during a study of control samples from healthy donors and cancer patients. The germline gives CDR1 LNHDA, CDR2 SQIVND (reference sequence). The V end was cut by 1 base, the J end by 7 bases, with 16 bases between. The CDR3 consists of 15 residues. The table came from immunoSEQ multiplex PCR; TCRdb's copy has only in-frame clones and leaves some out. The repertoire has roughly 100,000 clones, about 89% of them found once; the top ten carry under 10%. The receptor's source is a man aged 30 to 45 in good health. The chain combines TRBV19 with TRBJ1-2, with D unresolved. Source material: blood. The DNA of the CDR3 is TGTGCCAGTAGTATAGTCGCGCTCCACGGTGGTGGCTACACCTTC. Its protein is CASSIVALHGGGYTF. Based on the CDR3 plus reference TRBV19 and TRBJ1-2, the full variable domain is DGGITQSPKYLFRKEGQNVTLSCEQNLNHDAMYWYRQDPGQGLRLIYYSQIVNDFQKGDIAEGYSVSREKKESFPLTVTSAQKNPTAFYLCASSIVALHGGGYTFGSGTRLTVV.